This entry lists 27 T cell receptor beta chains sequenced from one sample in a study of cytomegalovirus exposure and HLA in healthy donors. Use of 60 Vbeta and 13 Jbeta primers characterized the PCR. The data were produced by immunoSEQ multiplex PCR, yet TCRdb's version contains in-frame clones alone and is incomplete. The repertoire consists of approximately 150,000 clones, with around 79% occurring once and the leading ten covering about 0.64%. Sequenced material: PBMCs. The receptors were sampled from a male donor in good health and CMV-seronegative.

Remarks on this clone: One end of the junction does not line up with germline, which may come from a read error. This CDR3 reads CSSSPYTGTTQETQYF. The CDR3 DNA sequence: TGTTCCAGCAGCCCCTATACCGGGACTACTCAAGAGACCCAGTACTTC. The gene calls are TRBV7-9 and TRBJ2-5; 7 bases align to TRBD2. The CDR3 loop spans 16 amino acids. Germline V gives CDR1 SEHNR, CDR2 FQNEAQ (reference sequence).

This chain connects TRBV6-1 to TRBJ1-5; possible D gene TRBD1, 5 bases. CDR3 length: 15 amino acids. The ends were cut back, 1 base at V and 6 bases at J, with 13 bases in the middle. CDR1 and CDR2 (germline): MNHNS, SASEGT. CDR3 residues: CASSEVGGESQPQHF. The CDR3 DNA sequence: TGTGCCAGCAGTGAAGTGGGGGGGGAAAGTCAGCCCCAGCATTTT.

This chain links TRBV6-1 with TRBJ2-1; no reliable D call. V gave up 5 bases and J gave up 7 bases, with 9 bases separating them. The CDR3 is 12 residues long. Germline V gives CDR1 MNHNS, CDR2 SASEGT. Here the CDR3 reads CASSLGVNEQFF. The CDR3 DNA reads TGTGCCAGCAGTCTAGGTGTAAATGAGCAGTTCTTC.

J is TRBJ2-1 and V is TRBV19, with TRBD1 matching over 7 bases. CDR3 length: 20 residues. Trimming took 3 bases from V and 0 from J; bases not matched to a gene: 17. From germline, CDR1 is LNHDA and CDR2 SQIVND (reference sequence). The CDR3 region is CASSIGPPTGTRSSYNEQFF. CDR3 coding DNA: TGTGCCAGTAGTATCGGACCTCCGACAGGGACCCGAAGCTCCTACAATGAGCAGTTCTTC. Combining the CDR3 with reference TRBV19 and TRBJ2-1 gives the whole variable domain DGGITQSPKYLFRKEGQNVTLSCEQNLNHDAMYWYRQDPGQGLRLIYYSQIVNDFQKGDIAEGYSVSREKKESFPLTVTSAQKNPTAFYLCASSIGPPTGTRSSYNEQFFGPGTRLTVL.

This clone was detected only once. This sequence joins TRBV5-1 and TRBJ2-7; possibly TRBD1 for D (7 bases). The germline V gene has CDR1 SGHRS and CDR2 YFSETQ. The V end lost 3 bases, the J end lost 3 bases, and 13 bases lay between the germline ends. There are 14 residues in the CDR3. Written as DNA, the CDR3 is TGCGCCAGCAGCTACGCGGGACAGAACTACGAGCAGTACTTC. Its translation is CASSYAGQNYEQYF.

The V gene is TRBV10-3, the J gene TRBJ2-7; 8 nucleotides align to TRBD1. Looked up from germline, CDR1 is ENHRY and CDR2 is SYGVKD. The CDR3 totals 17 residues. V lost 0 bases to trimming and J lost 6 bases; unmatched junction nucleotides: 13. CDR3 region: CAISESSTGVNPSEQYF. The CDR3 nucleotides read TGTGCCATCAGTGAGTCGTCGACAGGGGTAAACCCCTCCGAGCAGTACTTC.

The chain joins TRBV6-1 to TRBJ2-7; 8 bases are a match to TRBD1. J gave up 2 bases and V 6 bases, and 9 bases lay outside the gene matches. The germline V gene has CDR1 MNHNS and CDR2 SASEGT. There are 15 residues in the CDR3. CDR3 nucleotides: TGTGCCAGCAGACCAGGACAGGGTCTCACCTACGAGCAGTACTTC. Amino acid sequence: CASRPGQGLTYEQYF.

This clone appeared a single time. The genes are TRBV11-2 and TRBJ2-4, with TRBD2 matching 14 bases. CDR1 and CDR2 from the germline V gene are SGHAT and FQNNGV. V gave up 4 bases and J gave up 2 bases; unmatched junction bases: 7. The CDR3 loop spans 18 amino acids. CDR3 coding DNA: TGTGCCAGCAGCTCAGGGACTAGCGGGAGAGGGTCCAAAAACATTCAGTACTTC. This translates into CASSSGTSGRGSKNIQYF.

J is TRBJ2-7 and V is TRBV5-1; 9 bases agree with TRBD1. The junction had 5 bases not matched to a gene; V was cut back by 7 bases and J by 0 bases. The germline V gene encodes CDR1 SGHRS and CDR2 YFSETQ. The CDR3 has 14 amino acids. This chain's CDR3 is CASLQGAGSYEQYF. CDR3 nucleotide sequence: TGCGCCAGCTTACAGGGGGCCGGCTCCTACGAGCAGTACTTC.

The genes are TRBV27 and TRBJ2-3; no clear D. Germline V gene lookup returns CDR1 MNHEY and CDR2 SMNVEV (reference sequence). The CDR3 spans 13 residues. V lost 2 bases and J lost 9, with 12 bases in between. This chain's CDR3 is CASSLLSGHTQYF. In nucleotides, the CDR3 is TGTGCCAGCAGTTTACTTTCAGGTCACACGCAGTATTTT.

V and J are TRBV11-2 and TRBJ1-1; 9 nucleotides agree with TRBD1. Germline values: CDR1 SGHAT, CDR2 FQNNGV. This CDR3 is built from 13 residues. Trimming at V came to 11 bases and at J to 4 bases, leaving 8 bases not matched to a gene. The DNA for the CDR3 is TGTGCCGTCGGGGAGGACAGGGGCACTGAAGCTTTCTTT. Amino acid sequence: CAVGEDRGTEAFF.

The V and J genes are TRBV7-2 and TRBJ1-6; D remains ambiguous. The CDR3 covers 15 residues. Germline V gene data show CDR1 as SGHTA and CDR2 as FQGNSA. V shed 5 bases and J shed 5 bases, with 13 bases lying between them. The CDR3 DNA reads TGTGCCAGCAGCAAACAGACGTTAGATAATTCACCCCTCCACTTT. Translating gives CASSKQTLDNSPLHF.

This clone has only a few counts. This chain uses TRBV5-4 with TRBJ2-1, with TRBD1 matching over 10 bases. Germline lookup yields CDR1 SGHNT and CDR2 YYREEE (reference sequence). V was pared by 7 bases and J by 10 bases, with 5 bases of the junction left unmatched. The CDR3 totals 12 residues. CDR3 protein: CASAGTGEEQFF. In nucleotides, the CDR3 is TGTGCCAGCGCCGGGACAGGGGAAGAGCAGTTCTTC.

The chain links TRBV30 to TRBJ1-6; D is unresolved. The CDR3 totals 13 residues. Germline CDR1 and CDR2: GTSNPN and SVGIG (reference sequence). Trimming left V 3 bases short and J 5 bases short, with 8 bases between. This CDR3 reads CAWRALNNSPLHF. The CDR3 bases are TGTGCCTGGAGAGCTCTAAATAATTCACCCCTCCACTTT.

V and J are TRBV15 and TRBJ2-7; D is perhaps TRBD2 (6 bases). V gave up 5 bases and J gave up 1 base, with 9 bases separating them. The length of the CDR3 is 13 residues. The germline V gene encodes CDR1 LNHNV and CDR2 YYDKDF (reference sequence). In DNA, the CDR3 is TGTGCCACCAGCTGGAGGGAGTCCTACGAGCAGTACTTC. Protein: CATSWRESYEQYF.

The chain uses TRBV7-2 and TRBJ1-1; 8 positions agree with TRBD1. The CDR3 is 13 residues long. Germline V gene lookup returns CDR1 SGHTA and CDR2 FQGNSA. The J segment lost 1 base and the V segment lost 8 bases, leaving 3 bases of the junction unmatched. This chain's CDR3 is CASLGTGNTEAFF. DNA for the CDR3: TGTGCCAGCTTAGGGACAGGGAACACTGAAGCTTTCTTT.

This clone was seen only a few times. The chain joins TRBV9 to TRBJ2-6; 10 nucleotides agree with TRBD1. Germline V gene sequence: CDR1 SGDLS, CDR2 YYNGEE. The CDR3 covers 18 residues. V dropped 0 bases and J dropped 3; count of bases not matched to a gene: 6. The CDR3 reads CASSVGQGAGVGANVLTF. Written as DNA, the CDR3 is TGTGCCAGCAGCGTAGGACAGGGGGCAGGGGTTGGGGCCAACGTCCTGACTTTC.

The chain joins TRBV7-9 to TRBJ1-2; D is unresolved. CDR1 is SEHNR and CDR2 is FQNEAQ in the germline V gene (reference sequence). The CDR3 covers 14 residues. Trimming removed 4 bases from V and 3 bases from J, with 12 bases in between. The DNA of the CDR3 is TGTGCCAGCAGCTCAGGACTGGATTACTATGGCTACACCTTC. Residues: CASSSGLDYYGYTF.

This chain connects TRBV5-4 to TRBJ2-7, with 11 bases aligning to TRBD1. V shed 0 bases, J shed 4 bases, and the junction held 3 bases outside the gene matches. Germline-derived CDR1 and CDR2 are SGHNT and YYREEE (reference sequence). This CDR3 region has 15 residues. CDR3 in amino acids: CASSLEGTGGYEQYF. CDR3 coding DNA: TGTGCCAGCAGCTTGGAAGGGACAGGGGGGTACGAGCAGTACTTC.

This chain connects TRBV7-2 to TRBJ1-3; D is ambiguous. This CDR3 is 16 amino acids long. Trimming took off 2 bases at V and 0 bases at J, with 11 bases between the two ends. In germline, CDR1 is SGHTA, CDR2 FQGNSA. The CDR3: CASSLFRTGSGNTIYF. The CDR3 DNA reads TGTGCCAGCAGCTTATTTAGAACCGGCTCTGGAAACACCATATATTTT.

This chain connects TRBV19 to TRBJ2-7; 8 nucleotides align to TRBD2. J gave up 2 bases and V 6 bases, and 6 bases lay outside the gene matches. CDR3 length: 14 residues. The germline V gene encodes CDR1 LNHDA and CDR2 SQIVND (reference sequence). The CDR3 DNA reads as TGTGCCAGTAGCGCGGGACTAGGGACCTACGAGCAGTACTTC. Its translation: CASSAGLGTYEQYF. Filled out from reference TRBV19 and TRBJ2-7, the complete variable domain reads DGGITQSPKYLFRKEGQNVTLSCEQNLNHDAMYWYRQDPGQGLRLIYYSQIVNDFQKGDIAEGYSVSREKKESFPLTVTSAQKNPTAFYLCASSAGLGTYEQYFGPGTRLTVT.

The chain uses TRBV11-2 and TRBJ2-2; TRBD2 matches 7 bases. Germline V lookup: CDR1 SGHAT, CDR2 FQNNGV. J was trimmed by 7 bases and V by 5 bases; bases with no gene match: 10. The CDR3 runs to 15 residues. CDR3 nucleotide sequence: TGTGCCAGCAGCGCCGGGACTATACGGGGCGGGGAGCTGTTTTTT. The encoded protein is CASSAGTIRGGELFF.

The V and J genes are TRBV5-1 and TRBJ2-1; 7 bases map to TRBD1. Per the germline V gene, CDR1 is SGHRS and CDR2 is YFSETQ. The CDR3 extends over 15 amino acids. J was trimmed by 3 bases and V by 3 bases; bases with no gene match: 6. The CDR3 DNA sequence: TGCGCCAGCAGCTCATCCGGGACAGACTACAATGAGCAGTTCTTC. Its translation: CASSSSGTDYNEQFF.

The genes are TRBV11-3 and TRBJ2-1; 9 nucleotides align to TRBD2. In germline, CDR1 is SGHNT, CDR2 YENEEA. The junction had 5 bases not matched to a gene; V was cut back by 5 bases and J by 3 bases. This CDR3 is 15 amino acids long. CDR3 loop: CASSPKRGDYNEQFF. In DNA, the CDR3 is TGTGCCAGCAGCCCAAAGCGGGGGGACTACAATGAGCAGTTCTTC.

J is TRBJ2-3 and V is TRBV6-5; 7 nucleotides match TRBD2. V trimming: 6 bases; J trimming: 0 bases; junction bases outside the gene matches: 0. This CDR3 is 13 amino acids long. The germline CDR1 and CDR2 sequences are MNHEY and SVGAGI. CDR3 bases: TGTGCCAGCAGGCGGGAGAGCACAGATACGCAGTATTTT. Translation gives CASRRESTDTQYF.

J is TRBJ2-6 and V is TRBV5-1; D remains ambiguous. V was pared by 2 bases and J by 1 base, with 7 bases between. This CDR3 is built from 15 residues. From germline, CDR1 is SGHRS and CDR2 YFSETQ. CDR3 coding DNA: TGCGCCAGCAGCTTTCTCGGGTCTGGGGCCAACGTCCTGACTTTC. This translates into CASSFLGSGANVLTF. Full variable domain (missing parts from reference TRBV5-1 and TRBJ2-6): KAGVTQTPRYLIKTRGQQVTLSCSPISGHRSVSWYQQTPGQGLQFLFEYFSETQRNKGNFPGRFSGRQFSNSRSEMNVSTLELGDSALYLCASSFLGSGANVLTFGAGSRLTVL.

The chain carries TRBV5-4 and TRBJ2-6, with 7 bases fitting TRBD2. This CDR3 has 18 amino acids. Germline V gene data show CDR1 as SGHNT and CDR2 as YYREEE (reference sequence). Trimming removed 1 base from V and 0 bases from J; junction bases left unmatched: 7. In DNA form, the CDR3 reads TGTGCCAGCAGCTTGCAGGGACTAACTAACTCTGGGGCCAACGTCCTGACTTTC. Protein: CASSLQGLTNSGANVLTF.